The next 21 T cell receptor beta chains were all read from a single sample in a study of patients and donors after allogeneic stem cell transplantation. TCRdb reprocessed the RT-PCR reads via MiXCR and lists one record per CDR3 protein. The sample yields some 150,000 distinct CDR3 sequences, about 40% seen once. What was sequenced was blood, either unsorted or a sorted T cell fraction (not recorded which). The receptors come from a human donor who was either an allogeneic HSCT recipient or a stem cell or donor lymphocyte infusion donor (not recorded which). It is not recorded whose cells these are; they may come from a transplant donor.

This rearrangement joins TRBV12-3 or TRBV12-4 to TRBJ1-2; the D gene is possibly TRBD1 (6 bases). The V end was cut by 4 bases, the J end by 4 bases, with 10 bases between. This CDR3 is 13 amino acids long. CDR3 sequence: CASSSTGSYGYTF. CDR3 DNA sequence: TGTGCCAGCAGTTCGACAGGAAGCTATGGCTACACCTTC.

This CDR3 is CRGSPQHF. The DNA of the CDR3 is TGCAGGGGATCGCCCCAGCATTTT. The chain carries TRBV29-1 and TRBJ1-5; D ambiguous. The CDR3 has 8 residues. Germline-derived CDR1 and CDR2 are SQVTM and ANQGSEA.

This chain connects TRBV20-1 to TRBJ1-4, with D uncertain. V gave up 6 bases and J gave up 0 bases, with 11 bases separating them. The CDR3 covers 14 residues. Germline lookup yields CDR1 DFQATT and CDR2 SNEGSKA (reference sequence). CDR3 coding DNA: TGCAGTGCCGGTGGCGGGACAACTAATGAAAAACTGTTTTTT. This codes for CSAGGGTTNEKLFF.

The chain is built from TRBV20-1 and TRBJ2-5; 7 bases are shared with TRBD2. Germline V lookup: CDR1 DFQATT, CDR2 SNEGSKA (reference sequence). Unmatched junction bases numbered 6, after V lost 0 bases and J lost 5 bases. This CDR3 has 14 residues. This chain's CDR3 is CSARDRASGETQYF. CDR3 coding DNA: TGCAGTGCTAGAGATCGGGCTAGCGGCGAGACCCAGTACTTC.

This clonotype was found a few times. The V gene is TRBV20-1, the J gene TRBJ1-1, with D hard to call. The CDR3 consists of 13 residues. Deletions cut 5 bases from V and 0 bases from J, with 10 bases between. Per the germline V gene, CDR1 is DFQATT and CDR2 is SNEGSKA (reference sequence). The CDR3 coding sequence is TGCAGTGCTCATGACACCTTGAACACTGAAGCTTTCTTT. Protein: CSAHDTLNTEAFF.

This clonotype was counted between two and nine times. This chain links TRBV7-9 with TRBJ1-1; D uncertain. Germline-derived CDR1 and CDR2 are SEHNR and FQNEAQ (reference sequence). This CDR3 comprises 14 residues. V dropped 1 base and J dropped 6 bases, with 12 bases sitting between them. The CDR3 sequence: CASSLEGVWAEAFF. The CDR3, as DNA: TGTGCCAGCAGCTTAGAGGGCGTATGGGCTGAAGCTTTCTTT.

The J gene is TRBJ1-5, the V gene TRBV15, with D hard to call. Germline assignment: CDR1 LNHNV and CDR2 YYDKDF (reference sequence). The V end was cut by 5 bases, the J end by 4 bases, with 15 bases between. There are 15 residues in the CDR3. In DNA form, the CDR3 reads TGTGCCACCAGCCCTCCGCCACAGATTAATCAGCCCCAGCATTTT. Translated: CATSPPPQINQPQHF.

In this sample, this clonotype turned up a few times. The CDR3 bases are TGCAGTGCTAGAACCAGGGAAGCTTTCTTT. It specifies CSARTREAFF. The rearrangement joins TRBV20-1 to TRBJ1-1; no clear D gene. Trimming left V 2 bases short and J 8 bases short, with 6 bases between. The germline gives CDR1 DFQATT, CDR2 SNEGSKA (reference sequence). The CDR3 is made up of 10 amino acids.

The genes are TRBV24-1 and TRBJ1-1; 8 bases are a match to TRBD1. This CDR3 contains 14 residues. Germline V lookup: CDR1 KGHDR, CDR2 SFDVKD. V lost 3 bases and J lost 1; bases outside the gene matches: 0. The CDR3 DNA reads TGTGCCACCAGTGATGGGACAGGGAACACTGAAGCTTTCTTT. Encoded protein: CATSDGTGNTEAFF.

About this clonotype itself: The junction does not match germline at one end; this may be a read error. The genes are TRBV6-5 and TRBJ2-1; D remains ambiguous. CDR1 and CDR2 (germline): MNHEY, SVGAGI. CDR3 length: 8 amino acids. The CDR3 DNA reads TGTGCCAGCGAGACTGACGACTTC. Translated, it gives CASETDDF.

The CDR3 here is CASSQASDTQYF. In DNA form, the CDR3 reads TGTGCCAGCAGCCAAGCCTCAGATACGCAGTATTTT. The rearrangement uses TRBV4-2 and TRBJ2-3; D gene unclear. The germline CDR1 and CDR2 sequences are LGHNA and YNFKEQ. The V and J ends lost 1 base and 4 bases respectively, with 3 bases between them. The CDR3 contains 12 residues.

CDR3 in DNA: TGTGCCAGCAGCCTGGGACCCAGCAGCTCCTACAATGAGCAGTTCTTC. This codes for CASSLGPSSSYNEQFF. This chain joins TRBV12-3 or TRBV12-4 and TRBJ2-1, with D possibly being TRBD1 or TRBD2 (5 bases each). This CDR3 comprises 16 residues. V lost 6 bases and J lost 0, with 15 bases in between.

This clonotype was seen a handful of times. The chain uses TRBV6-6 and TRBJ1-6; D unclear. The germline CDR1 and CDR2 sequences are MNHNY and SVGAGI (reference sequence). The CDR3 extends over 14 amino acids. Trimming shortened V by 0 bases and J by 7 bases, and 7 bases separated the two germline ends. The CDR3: CASSYSRLNSPLHF. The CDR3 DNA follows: TGTGCCAGCAGTTACTCCCGATTAAATTCACCCCTCCACTTT.

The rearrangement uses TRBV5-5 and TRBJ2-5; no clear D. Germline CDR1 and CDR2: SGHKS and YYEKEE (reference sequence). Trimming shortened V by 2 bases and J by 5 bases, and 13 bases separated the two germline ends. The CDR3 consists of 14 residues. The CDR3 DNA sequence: TGTGCCAGCAGCTTTCCCCCGATTCCGGAGACCCAGTACTTC. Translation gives CASSFPPIPETQYF.

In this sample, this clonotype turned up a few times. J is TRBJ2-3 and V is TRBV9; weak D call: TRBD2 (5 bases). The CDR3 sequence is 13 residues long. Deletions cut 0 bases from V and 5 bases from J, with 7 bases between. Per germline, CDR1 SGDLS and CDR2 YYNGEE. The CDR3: CASSVAGEDTQYF. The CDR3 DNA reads TGTGCCAGCAGCGTAGCCGGGGAAGATACGCAGTATTTT.

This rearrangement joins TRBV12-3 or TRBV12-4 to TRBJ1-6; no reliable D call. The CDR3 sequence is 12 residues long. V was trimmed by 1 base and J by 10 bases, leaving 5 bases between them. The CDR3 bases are TGTGCCAGCAGTTTAGGGGAGTCACCCCTCCACTTT. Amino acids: CASSLGESPLHF.

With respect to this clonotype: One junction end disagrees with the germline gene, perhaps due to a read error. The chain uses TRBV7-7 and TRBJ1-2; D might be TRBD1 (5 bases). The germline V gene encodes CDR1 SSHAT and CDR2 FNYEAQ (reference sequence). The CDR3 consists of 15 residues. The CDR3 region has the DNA TGTGCTAGCACCATCAGGGCACCTACTATCTATGGCTACACCTTC. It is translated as CASTIRAPTIYGYTF.

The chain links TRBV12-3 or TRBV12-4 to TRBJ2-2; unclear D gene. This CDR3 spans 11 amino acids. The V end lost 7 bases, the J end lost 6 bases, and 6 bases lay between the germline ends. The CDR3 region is CASTFAGELFF. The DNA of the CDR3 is TGTGCCAGCACCTTCGCCGGGGAGCTGTTTTTT.

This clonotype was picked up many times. The chain's CDR3 is CSAQNTEAFF. The CDR3 nucleotides are TGCAGCGCCCAGAACACTGAAGCTTTCTTT. V gene TRBV29-1 combines with J gene TRBJ1-1; D is unclear. This CDR3 spans 10 amino acids. The germline gives CDR1 SQVTM, CDR2 ANQGSEA. V was pared by 7 bases and J by 1 base, with 4 bases between.

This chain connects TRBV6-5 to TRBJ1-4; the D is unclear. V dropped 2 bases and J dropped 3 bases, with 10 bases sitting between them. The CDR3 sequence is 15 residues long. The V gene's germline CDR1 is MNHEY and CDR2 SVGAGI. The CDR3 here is CASSYNDGANEKLFF. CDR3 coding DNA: TGTGCCAGCAGTTACAACGACGGGGCTAATGAAAAACTGTTTTTT.

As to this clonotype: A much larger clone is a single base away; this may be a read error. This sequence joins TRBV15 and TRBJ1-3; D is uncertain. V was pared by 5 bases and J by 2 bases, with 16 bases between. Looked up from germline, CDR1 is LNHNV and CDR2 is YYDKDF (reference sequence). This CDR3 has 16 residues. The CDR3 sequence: CATSHGKGSPGNTIYF. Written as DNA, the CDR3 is TGTGCCACCAGCCATGGGAAGGGAAGCCCTGGAAACACCATATATTTT. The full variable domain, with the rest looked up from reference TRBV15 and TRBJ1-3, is DAMVIQNPRYQVTQFGKPVTLSCSQTLNHNVMYWYQQKSSQAPKLLFHYYDKDFNNEADTPDNFQSRRPNTSFCFLDIRSPGLGDTAMYLCATSHGKGSPGNTIYFGEGSWLTVV.